This T cell receptor (beta chain) was sequenced in a study of CD8+ T cells in alopecia areata. General study results and limits: Higher clonality was seen in lesional scalp than in normal scalp, especially in alopecia totalis/universalis. Sequencing of scalp samples also includes resident alphabeta T cells from normal skin. Patients showed less clear TCR sequence sharing than mice, possibly partly because of HLA diversity. A great number of expanded lesional clones endured in scalp and blood during tofacitinib.

It was cDNA, reverse transcribed from extracted RNA, that served as the sequencing template. Generated by immunoSEQ multiplex PCR, the TCRdb table keeps only in-frame clones and is missing some. The table has 250,000 to 350,000 clones, around 64% seen once; the top ten hold around 0.92%. Treatment specified: oral pan-JAK inhibitor, 5-10 mg twice daily. The table lists this clone with a few counts. Its target is not known. The sequenced sample was CD4+ T cells sorted from blood, obtained between weeks 51 and 52, from a patient treated with tofacitinib. The TCR originated in a human donor with alopecia areata.

As DNA, the CDR3 is TGTGCCAGCAGGGTCGGGGATTTCGGCTACACCTTC. Translation: CASRVGDFGYTF. This chain connects TRBV25-1 to TRBJ1-2; D is unclear. The CDR3 is 12 amino acids. With 6 bases removed from V and 8 bases from J, the gap between germline ends came to 13 bases. In germline, CDR1 is MGHDK, CDR2 SYGVNS.